These 25 T cell receptor beta chains were sequenced from one sample in a study of CD8 T cells in Susac syndrome. Reverse transcription of about 0.5 to 1 ug RNA used random hexamers. TCRdb independently ran MiXCR on the immunoSEQ multiplex PCR reads; one entry per CDR3 protein. There are a few hundred thousand distinct CDR3 sequences in the sample; around 90% occur only once, and around 0.15% lies in the top ten. Sequences were obtained from CD8+ T cells from PBMCs. These receptors were taken from a human donor with multiple sclerosis.

This sequence joins TRBV6-1 and TRBJ2-4; D assignment may be TRBD1 or TRBD2 (5 bases each). Germline V CDR1 and CDR2: MNHNS, SASEGT. V lost 0 bases, J lost 1 base, and 13 bases lay in between. The CDR3 consists of 17 residues. The chain's CDR3 is CASSEARGDDAKNIQYF. CDR3 in DNA: TGTGCCAGCAGTGAAGCGCGAGGGGACGACGCCAAAAACATTCAGTACTTC.

The chain uses TRBV2 and TRBJ2-7, with 9 positions matching TRBD1. Germline CDR1 reads SNHLY; CDR2 reads FYNNEI. The V and J ends lost 3 bases and 5 bases, in that order; junction bases with no gene match: 8. There are 15 residues in the CDR3. CDR3 region: CASSDWTGAENEQYF. The CDR3 DNA is TGTGCCAGCAGTGATTGGACAGGGGCGGAGAACGAGCAGTACTTC.

This CDR3 is CASSSDSNYGYTF. Here the CDR3 DNA reads TGTGCCAGCAGTTCCGACAGCAACTATGGCTACACCTTC. The chain links TRBV12-3 or TRBV12-4 to TRBJ1-2; the D gene is possibly TRBD1 (5 bases). V was pared by 4 bases and J by 2 bases, with 8 bases between. The length of the CDR3 is 13 residues.

The chain joins TRBV6-2 or TRBV6-3 to TRBJ1-4, with TRBD1 matching over 7 bases. CDR1 is MNHEY and CDR2 is SVGEGT in the germline V gene. The junction had 17 bases not matched to a gene; V was cut back by 6 bases and J by 1 base. The length of the CDR3 is 19 residues. The CDR3 is CASSGPTGRVLGTNEKLFF. The CDR3 region has the DNA TGTGCCAGCAGCGGACCGACAGGGCGAGTGTTGGGAACTAATGAAAAACTGTTTTTT.

This clonotype was seen once. The chain joins TRBV30 to TRBJ2-4; TRBD2 agrees at 7 bases. V lost 3 bases to trimming and J lost 8 bases; unmatched junction nucleotides: 7. CDR1 is GTSNPN and CDR2 is SVGIG in the germline V gene (reference sequence). The CDR3 is 13 amino acids. The CDR3 is CAWSMVRGDIQYF. The CDR3 nucleotides are TGTGCCTGGAGCATGGTCCGGGGGGACATTCAGTACTTC.

The V and J genes are TRBV27 and TRBJ2-2; tentative D call: TRBD2 (6 bases). The V gene's germline CDR1 is MNHEY and CDR2 SMNVEV (reference sequence). Deletions cut 5 bases from V and 5 bases from J, with 18 bases between. The CDR3 sequence is 16 residues long. CDR3 amino acids: CASSPVQGLGTGELFF. As DNA, the CDR3 is TGTGCCAGCAGTCCCGTTCAGGGACTGGGGACCGGGGAGCTGTTTTTT.

The CDR3 bases are TGTGCCAGCAGCTTAGCGAACAGCGCCCCTGAAGCTTTCTTT. This translates into CASSLANSAPEAFF. This sequence joins TRBV7-9 and TRBJ1-1; D ambiguous. Germline V gives CDR1 SEHNR, CDR2 FQNEAQ (reference sequence). CDR3 size: 14 residues. Trimming pared 0 bases from V and 6 bases from J, leaving 11 bases between.

This chain connects TRBV25-1 to TRBJ1-2; tentatively, D is TRBD1 (5 bases). The germline V gene has CDR1 MGHDK and CDR2 SYGVNS. The CDR3 covers 15 residues. V was pared by 4 bases and J by 3 bases, with 15 bases between. DNA for the CDR3: TGTGCCAGCAGTGCCGCAGGGTACGGGGACTATGGCTACACCTTC. This gives the protein CASSAAGYGDYGYTF.

The chain couples TRBV11-2 to TRBJ2-3; D not resolved. The germline V gene encodes CDR1 SGHAT and CDR2 FQNNGV. Between the trimmed V and J ends, which lost 4 bases and 4 bases, there was a span of 12 bases. The CDR3 is 14 residues long. DNA of the CDR3: TGTGCCAGCAGCTCCCCAATTGTCTCAGATACGCAGTATTTT. Translation: CASSSPIVSDTQYF.

This CDR3 is CASSLNGELFF. DNA of the CDR3: TGTGCCAGCAGCCTAAACGGGGAGCTGTTTTTT. The chain couples TRBV6-6 to TRBJ2-2; D not resolved. V lost 6 bases and J lost 7, with 6 bases in between. Germline CDR1 MNHNY, CDR2 SVGAGI (reference sequence). This CDR3 is built from 11 residues.

The gene calls are TRBV20-1 and TRBJ2-1; no definite D call. The CDR3 contains 15 residues. CDR1 is DFQATT and CDR2 is SNEGSKA in the germline V gene (reference sequence). Trimming cost V 0 bases and J 0 bases, with 9 bases left between them. The CDR3 loop is CSARDLRSSYNEQFF. The CDR3 nucleotides are TGCAGTGCTAGAGATCTTAGGAGCTCCTACAATGAGCAGTTCTTC.

J is TRBJ2-2 and V is TRBV29-1; D tentatively fits TRBD1 or TRBD2 (5 bases each). The germline gives CDR1 SQVTM, CDR2 ANQGSEA. CDR3 length: 14 residues. Trimming shortened V by 3 bases and J by 1 base, and 9 bases separated the two germline ends. CDR3 in DNA: TGCAGCGTTGACCGGGACGGGAACACCGGGGAGCTGTTTTTT. Translating it yields CSVDRDGNTGELFF.

This chain connects TRBV12-3 or TRBV12-4 to TRBJ2-3; TRBD1 matches 8 bases. V shed 10 bases, J shed 4 bases, and the junction held 7 bases outside the gene matches. The CDR3 is 13 amino acids. Written as DNA, the CDR3 is TGTGCCACCCTTGTGACAGGGGCAGATACGCAGTATTTT. Translated, it gives CATLVTGADTQYF.

J is TRBJ1-1 and V is TRBV4-3, with D perhaps matching TRBD1 (6 bases). The germline V gene has CDR1 LGHNA and CDR2 YSLEER. CDR3 length equals 14 residues. Trimming stripped 3 bases from V and 5 bases from J, with 13 bases between. CDR3 residues: CASSHGGARTEAFF. The CDR3 DNA reads as TGCGCCAGCAGCCACGGGGGGGCGAGAACTGAAGCTTTCTTT.

The genes are TRBV6-5 and TRBJ2-1; TRBD1 matches at 9 bases. Trimming cost V 4 bases and J 3 bases; bases outside gene matches: 4. The germline V gene has CDR1 MNHEY and CDR2 SVGAGI. The CDR3 has 15 residues. The CDR3 region is CASSSRDRVYNEQFF. The CDR3 nucleotides read TGTGCCAGCAGTTCACGGGACAGGGTCTACAATGAGCAGTTCTTC.

The J gene is TRBJ2-7, the V gene TRBV4-1; 7 bases match TRBD1. The V gene end was trimmed by 0 bases and the J gene end by 5 bases; junction bases not matched to a gene: 4. The CDR3 is 14 residues long. Germline assignment: CDR1 MGHRA and CDR2 YSYEKL. This chain's CDR3 is CASSQEPGGNEQYF. Here the CDR3 DNA reads TGCGCCAGCAGCCAAGAGCCAGGGGGAAACGAGCAGTACTTC.

The chain couples TRBV9 to TRBJ2-1; TRBD1 is a possible D gene (6 bases). This CDR3 region has 15 residues. V dropped 3 bases and J dropped 1 base, with 11 bases sitting between them. The V gene's germline CDR1 is SGDLS and CDR2 YYNGEE. The chain's CDR3 is CASSGTDPSYNEQFF. The CDR3 DNA sequence: TGTGCCAGCAGCGGGACAGACCCTTCCTACAATGAGCAGTTCTTC.

The rearrangement joins TRBV10-3 to TRBJ2-1, with D maybe TRBD2 (6 bases). The CDR3 sequence is 14 residues long. Deletions cut 2 bases from V and 6 bases from J, with 11 bases between. Germline values: CDR1 ENHRY, CDR2 SYGVKD. CDR3 sequence reads: CAISEHGGLNEQFF. The CDR3 DNA is TGTGCCATCAGTGAGCATGGAGGGCTCAATGAGCAGTTCTTC.

CDR3 DNA: TGTGCCAGCGTTCGTCCAGGGAATGGGGCCAACGTCCTGACTTTC. This sequence encodes CASVRPGNGANVLTF. The rearrangement joins TRBV13 to TRBJ2-6; weak D call: TRBD1 (5 bases). The CDR3 contains 15 residues. V shed 8 bases and J shed 3 bases, with 14 bases lying between them. Per the germline V gene, CDR1 is PRHDT and CDR2 is FYEKMQ (reference sequence).

The chain is built from TRBV20-1 and TRBJ2-7, with 11 positions matching TRBD1. Losses at the gene ends were 6 bases for V and 5 bases for J; bases not matched to a gene: 12. The CDR3 is 15 residues long. Per germline, CDR1 DFQATT and CDR2 SNEGSKA (reference sequence). CDR3: CSAFLPDRGLNEQYF. DNA for the CDR3: TGCAGTGCCTTCCTTCCGGACAGGGGGCTCAACGAGCAGTACTTC.

This chain links TRBV9 with TRBJ2-1, with 12 bases matching TRBD2. The V segment lost 4 bases and the J segment 0 bases; nucleotides outside the gene matches: 5. Germline V CDR1 and CDR2: SGDLS, YYNGEE. The CDR3 has 17 amino acids. In nucleotides, the CDR3 is TGTGCCAGCAGCCCTGGGGGACTAGCGGGCTCCTACAATGAGCAGTTCTTC. Protein: CASSPGGLAGSYNEQFF. The full variable domain, in which reference TRBV9 and TRBJ2-1 provide the parts outside the CDR3, is DSGVTQTPKHLITATGQRVTLRCSPRSGDLSVYWYQQSLDQGLQFLIQYYNGEERAKGNILERFSAQQFPDLHSELNLSSLELGDSALYFCASSPGGLAGSYNEQFFGPGTRLTVL.

This clonotype was seen only once. The gene calls are TRBV9 and TRBJ2-3, with 12 bases that match TRBD2. Germline V gene data show CDR1 as SGDLS and CDR2 as YYNGEE. This CDR3 has 15 residues. The J segment lost 6 bases and the V segment lost 0 bases, leaving 2 bases of the junction unmatched. CDR3 nucleotide sequence: TGTGCCAGCAGCGTAGCTAGCGGGGGGGCGGATACGCAGTATTTT. This codes for CASSVASGGADTQYF.

The chain is built from TRBV20-1 and TRBJ2-1; TRBD1 or TRBD2 may be the D gene (6 bases each). Germline V gene sequence: CDR1 DFQATT, CDR2 SNEGSKA (reference sequence). The CDR3 totals 14 residues. V dropped 1 base and J dropped 0 bases, with 7 bases sitting between them. CDR3 in amino acids: CSARGGASYNEQFF. For the CDR3, the DNA is TGCAGTGCTAGAGGGGGGGCCTCCTACAATGAGCAGTTCTTC.

The CDR3 region is CSANGVGHITDTQYF. CDR3 DNA: TGCAGCGCCAACGGAGTCGGACATATCACAGATACGCAGTATTTT. The chain uses TRBV20-1 and TRBJ2-3, with D maybe TRBD1 (5 bases). The length of the CDR3 is 15 residues. The germline CDR1 and CDR2 sequences are DFQATT and SNEGSKA (reference sequence).

V gene TRBV2 combines with J gene TRBJ2-3, with 7 bases matching TRBD1. The CDR3 contains 15 residues. Unmatched junction bases numbered 7, after V lost 7 bases and J lost 0 bases. Germline V gives CDR1 SNHLY, CDR2 FYNNEI. CDR3 sequence: CASTKGQPSTDTQYF. The CDR3 bases are TGTGCCAGCACCAAGGGACAGCCTAGCACAGATACGCAGTATTTT.